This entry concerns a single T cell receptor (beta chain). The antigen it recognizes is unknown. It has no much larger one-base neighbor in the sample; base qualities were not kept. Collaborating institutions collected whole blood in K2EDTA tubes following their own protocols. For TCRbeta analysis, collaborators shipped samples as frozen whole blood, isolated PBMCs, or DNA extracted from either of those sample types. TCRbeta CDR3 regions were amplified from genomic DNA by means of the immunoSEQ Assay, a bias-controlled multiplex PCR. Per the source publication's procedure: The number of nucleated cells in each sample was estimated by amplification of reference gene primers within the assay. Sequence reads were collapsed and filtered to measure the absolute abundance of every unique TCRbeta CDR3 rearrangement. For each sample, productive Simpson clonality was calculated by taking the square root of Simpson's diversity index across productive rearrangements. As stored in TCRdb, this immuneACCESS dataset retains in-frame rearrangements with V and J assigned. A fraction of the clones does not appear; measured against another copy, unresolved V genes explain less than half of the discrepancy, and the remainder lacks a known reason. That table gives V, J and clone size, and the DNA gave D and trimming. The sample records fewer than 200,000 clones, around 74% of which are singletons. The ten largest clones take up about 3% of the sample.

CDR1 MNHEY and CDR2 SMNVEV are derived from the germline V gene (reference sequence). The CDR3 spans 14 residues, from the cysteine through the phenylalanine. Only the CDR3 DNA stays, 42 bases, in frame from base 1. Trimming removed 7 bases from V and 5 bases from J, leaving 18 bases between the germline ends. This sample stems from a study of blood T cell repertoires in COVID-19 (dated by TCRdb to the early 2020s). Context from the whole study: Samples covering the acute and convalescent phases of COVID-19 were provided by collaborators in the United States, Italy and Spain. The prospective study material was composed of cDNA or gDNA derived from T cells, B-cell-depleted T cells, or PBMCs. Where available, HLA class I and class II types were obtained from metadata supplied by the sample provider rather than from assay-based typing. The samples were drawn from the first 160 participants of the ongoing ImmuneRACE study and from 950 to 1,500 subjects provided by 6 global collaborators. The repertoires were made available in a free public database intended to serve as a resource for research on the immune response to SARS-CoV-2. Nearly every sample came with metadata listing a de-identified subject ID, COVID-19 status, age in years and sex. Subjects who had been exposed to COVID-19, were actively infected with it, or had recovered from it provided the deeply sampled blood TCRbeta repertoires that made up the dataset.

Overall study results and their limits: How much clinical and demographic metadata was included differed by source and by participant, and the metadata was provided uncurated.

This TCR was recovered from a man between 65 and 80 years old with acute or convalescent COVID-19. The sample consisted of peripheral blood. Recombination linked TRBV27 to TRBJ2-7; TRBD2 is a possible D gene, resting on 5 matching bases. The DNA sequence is TGTGCCAGCACCTATTCTCGGGGTTCCCACGAGCAGTACTTC. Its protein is CASTYSRGSHEQYF.